The 28 T cell receptor beta chains reported below all come from one sample, sequenced in a study of T cells expressing NK-cell markers. TCRdb re-called the 5' RACE reads and catalogs CDR3 proteins one per entry, DNA excluded. The sample includes about 260,000 distinct CDR3 sequences. The sequenced material came from blood T cells: a sorted CD56 or NKG2C T cell subset, CD4+ or CD8+ T cells, or bulk PBMC T cells (not recorded which). The source of these receptors is a man between 18 and 29 years old in good health.

The rearrangement links TRBV13 to TRBJ1-4; TCRdb picks TRBD1, but there is no DNA to check that call. The CDR3 covers 16 residues. Looked up from germline, CDR1 is PRHDT and CDR2 is FYEKMQ (reference sequence). Here the CDR3 reads CASSRRQGATNEKLFF. The variable domain in full, with the rest retrieved from reference TRBV13 and TRBJ1-4, is AAGVIQSPRHLIKEKRETATLKCYPIPRHDTVYWYQQGPGQDPQFLISFYEKMQSDKGSIPDRFSAQQFSDYHSELNMSSLELGDSALYFCASSRRQGATNEKLFFGSGTQLSVL.

CDR3 sequence: CASSPLRQGRSGSTYNEQFF. The chain links TRBV18 to TRBJ2-1; there is no DNA to check the TCRdb D call of TRBD2. Germline CDR1 KGHSH, CDR2 LQKENI. The CDR3 runs to 20 residues.

The chain combines TRBV6-1 with TRBJ2-7; no DNA is available, so the TRBD2 call from TCRdb remains unchecked. The CDR3 is 16 amino acids. Germline values: CDR1 MNHNS, CDR2 SASEGT. The CDR3 loop is CASRADRTGGRYEQYF.

The V call is TRBV4-1, the J call TRBJ2-1; as DNA is missing, the TRBD1 call by TCRdb cannot be tested. Germline loops: CDR1 MGHRA, CDR2 YSYEKL. The CDR3 contains 16 residues. CDR3 protein: CASSFGRGVPYNEQFF.

The V gene is TRBV12-3 or TRBV12-4, the J gene TRBJ2-3. The CDR3 length is 13 residues. The CDR3 spells CASTLAGSDTQYF.

V is TRBV29-1 and J is TRBJ2-1; as DNA is missing, the TRBD2 call by TCRdb cannot be tested. Germline CDR1 SQVTM, CDR2 ANQGSEA. This CDR3 region has 12 residues. CDR3 region: CSDGLAGREQFF.

This sequence joins TRBV9 and TRBJ2-1; absent DNA, TCRdb's TRBD1 call cannot be checked. The V gene's germline CDR1 is SGDLS and CDR2 YYNGEE. CDR3 length: 15 amino acids. Here the CDR3 reads CASSRQGTGDNEQFF.

The rearrangement joins TRBV19 to TRBJ2-1; TCRdb returns TRBD1, unconfirmable since there is no DNA. This CDR3 has 14 residues. The germline V gene has CDR1 LNHDA and CDR2 SQIVND (reference sequence). CDR3 in amino acids: CASSQTGIPNEQFF.

The rearrangement links TRBV5-1 to TRBJ1-5. This CDR3 spans 14 amino acids. Germline lookup yields CDR1 SGHRS and CDR2 YFSETQ. The chain's CDR3 is CASSLDPGNQPQHF.

The rearrangement links TRBV20-1 to TRBJ2-3; TCRdb calls TRBD1, which cannot be checked without DNA. This CDR3 comprises 14 residues. The germline CDR1 and CDR2 sequences are DFQATT and SNEGSKA (reference sequence). CDR3 protein: CSAAKGLNTDTQYF.

The gene calls are TRBV6-1 and TRBJ1-3. The CDR3 loop spans 15 amino acids. Germline-derived CDR1 and CDR2 are MNHNS and SASEGT. CDR3 loop: CASRRAFGSGNTIYF.

This rearrangement joins TRBV6-1 to TRBJ2-1; TCRdb lists TRBD1, though no DNA is available to test this call. CDR3 size: 15 residues. Germline CDR1 is MNHNS and CDR2 is SASEGT. This CDR3 reads CASSEVLGRSNEQFF.

This sequence joins TRBV29-1 and TRBJ1-1; checking the TCRdb D call of TRBD1 is not possible without DNA. Looked up from germline, CDR1 is SQVTM and CDR2 is ANQGSEA. The CDR3 contains 12 residues. CDR3 sequence: CSVYRWNTEAFF.

The chain combines TRBV6-2 or TRBV6-3 with TRBJ2-6. The CDR3 spans 15 residues. Germline CDR1 is MNHEY and CDR2 is SVGEGT. The chain's CDR3 is CASRQHSSGANVLTF.

The chain recombines TRBV4-1 with TRBJ1-1. This CDR3 is 14 amino acids long. The V gene's germline CDR1 is MGHRA and CDR2 YSYEKL. Here the CDR3 reads CASSQDMLDSEAFF.

The chain combines TRBV12-3 or TRBV12-4 with TRBJ1-2. The CDR3 totals 11 residues. CDR3: CASSSHYGYTF.

This chain connects TRBV12-3 or TRBV12-4 to TRBJ1-2; without DNA, the TCRdb call of TRBD1 cannot be checked. The CDR3 loop spans 13 amino acids. This chain's CDR3 is CASRPGTGYGYTF.

The genes are TRBV7-7 and TRBJ2-3. Germline lookup yields CDR1 SSHAT and CDR2 FNYEAQ (reference sequence). The CDR3 totals 15 residues. CDR3: CASSPIDGSTDTQYF. Variable domain in full (rest from reference TRBV7-7 and TRBJ2-3): GAGVSQSPRYKVTKRGQDVTLRCDPISSHATLYWYQQALGQGPEFLTYFNYEAQPDKSGLPSDRFSAERPEGSISTLTIQRTEQRDSAMYRCASSPIDGSTDTQYFGPGTRLTVL.

The V call is TRBV10-3, the J call TRBJ1-5; TCRdb lists TRBD1, though no DNA is available to test this call. Germline CDR1 reads ENHRY; CDR2 reads SYGVKD. The CDR3 contains 15 residues. CDR3 in amino acids: CATKTQGTALQPQHF.

The chain joins TRBV5-1 to TRBJ2-1; TCRdb's D call, TRBD2, is unchecked because there is no DNA. Germline loops: CDR1 SGHRS, CDR2 YFSETQ. The CDR3 length is 16 residues. The CDR3 loop is CASSIVAASSYNEQFF.

The gene calls are TRBV20-1 and TRBJ2-5; TCRdb's D gene call, TRBD1, goes unchecked for lack of DNA. This CDR3 has 14 residues. Germline values: CDR1 DFQATT, CDR2 SNEGSKA (reference sequence). The CDR3 loop is CSARAGHYQETQYF.

The chain links TRBV15 to TRBJ2-1. This CDR3 contains 15 residues. CDR1 is LNHNV, CDR2 YYDKDF, per germline (reference sequence). The CDR3 protein is CATSRDRRLGNEQFF.

The chain carries TRBV20-1 and TRBJ2-1. The CDR3 covers 13 residues. CDR1 and CDR2 from the germline V gene are DFQATT and SNEGSKA (reference sequence). Here the CDR3 reads CSASKGAYNEQFF.

V is TRBV7-2 and J is TRBJ2-1; TCRdb's D call of TRBD1 is untestable without DNA. There are 17 residues in the CDR3. Per the germline V gene, CDR1 is SGHTA and CDR2 is FQGNSA. The CDR3 reads CASSFWTVSSSYNEQFF.

The chain joins TRBV28 to TRBJ2-7; the TRBD1 assignment by TCRdb is unverifiable without DNA. The germline gives CDR1 MDHEN, CDR2 SYDVKM. CDR3 length equals 14 residues. CDR3: CASKDRGRNYEQYF. Using reference TRBV28 and TRBJ2-7 for the parts outside the CDR3, the full variable domain is DVKVTQSSRYLVKRTGEKVFLECVQDMDHENMFWYRQDPGLGLRLIYFSYDVKMKEKGDIPEGYSVSREKKERFSLILESASTNQTSMYLCASKDRGRNYEQYFGPGTRLTVT.

The V and J genes are TRBV24-1 and TRBJ1-1; TCRdb picks TRBD1, but there is no DNA to check that call. Per the germline V gene, CDR1 is KGHDR and CDR2 is SFDVKD. The length of the CDR3 is 14 residues. The CDR3 is CATRGQGPNTEAFF.

The rearrangement links TRBV11-2 to TRBJ2-1; TCRdb names TRBD1, which stays unverified in the absence of DNA. Germline loops: CDR1 SGHAT, CDR2 FQNNGV. This CDR3 region has 13 residues. The CDR3 spells CASNSGGGTEQFF.

The gene calls are TRBV29-1 and TRBJ1-1; no DNA is available, so the TRBD1 call from TCRdb remains unchecked. This CDR3 comprises 15 residues. Germline CDR1 reads SQVTM; CDR2 reads ANQGSEA. The CDR3 region is CSSVKGGGWNTEAFF.